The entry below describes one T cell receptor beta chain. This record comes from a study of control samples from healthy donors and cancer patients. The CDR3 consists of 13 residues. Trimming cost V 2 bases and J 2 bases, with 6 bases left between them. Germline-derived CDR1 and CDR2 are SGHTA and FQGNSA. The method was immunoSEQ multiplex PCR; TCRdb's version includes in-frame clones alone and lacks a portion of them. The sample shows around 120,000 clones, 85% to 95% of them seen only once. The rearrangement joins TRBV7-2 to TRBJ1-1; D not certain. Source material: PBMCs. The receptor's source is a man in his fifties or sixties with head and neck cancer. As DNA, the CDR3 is TGTGCCAGCAGCTTAACTCCCAACACTGAAGCTTTCTTT. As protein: CASSLTPNTEAFF. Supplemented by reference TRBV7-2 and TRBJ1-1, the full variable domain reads GAGVSQSPSNKVTEKGKDVELRCDPISGHTALYWYRQSLGQGLEFLIYFQGNSAPDKSGLPSDRFSAERTGGSVSTLTIQRTQQEDSAVYLCASSLTPNTEAFFGQGTRLTVV.